These 11 T cell receptor beta chains came from one sample sequenced in a study of blood T cell repertoires in COVID-19. Assay used: immunoSEQ multiplex PCR; TCRdb lists only in-frame clones, some missing. There are approximately 190,000 clones in the sample; about 88% occur only once, and about 22% lies in the top ten. Material for sequencing was PBMCs or T cells enriched from blood (not recorded which). Source of these receptors: a woman aged 40-49 years in a cohort exposed to, infected with or recovered from COVID-19 (not recorded which).

This chain joins TRBV10-1 and TRBJ1-6; D gene unclear. Germline-derived CDR1 and CDR2 are WNHNN and SYGVQD (reference sequence). Trimming pared 4 bases from V and 10 bases from J, leaving 14 bases between. The CDR3 contains 14 residues. In nucleotides, the CDR3 is TGCGCCAGCAGTGTTGCAGGCTCCAGCTCACCCCTCCACTTT. Protein sequence: CASSVAGSSSPLHF.

This clone occurred once. The V call is TRBV5-6, the J call TRBJ1-1; D is perhaps TRBD1 (6 bases). CDR1 is SGHDT, CDR2 YYEEEE, per germline. V was clipped by 3 bases and J by 1 base, with 13 bases between them. The CDR3 spans 15 residues. CDR3 protein: CASSSNRVGNTEAFF. CDR3 bases: TGTGCCAGCAGCTCAAACAGGGTTGGGAACACTGAAGCTTTCTTT. The variable domain in full, with the rest retrieved from reference TRBV5-6 and TRBJ1-1, is DAGVTQSPTHLIKTRGQQVTLRCSPKSGHDTVSWYQQALGQGPQFIFQYYEEEERQRGNFPDRFSGHQFPNYSSELNVNALLLGDSALYLCASSSNRVGNTEAFFGQGTRLTVV.

The CDR3 region has the DNA TGCGCCAGCAGCTTGGACGGAGCTTCCTATGGCTACACCTTC. Translated, it gives CASSLDGASYGYTF. The chain combines TRBV5-1 with TRBJ1-2; D not resolved. The germline CDR1 and CDR2 sequences are SGHRS and YFSETQ. V dropped 0 bases and J dropped 4 bases, with 10 bases sitting between them. The CDR3 spans 14 residues.

The chain couples TRBV9 to TRBJ1-2, with 7 bases fitting TRBD1. Germline CDR1 SGDLS, CDR2 YYNGEE. With V trimmed by 4 bases and J by 7 bases, 10 bases remained unmatched. CDR3 length: 14 residues. The CDR3 is CASSPVGGRGGYTF. The CDR3 DNA follows: TGTGCCAGCAGCCCAGTAGGGGGCAGGGGTGGCTACACCTTC.

This clone occurred a few times. The rearrangement links TRBV5-1 to TRBJ1-4, with 9 nucleotides matching TRBD1. Germline V gene sequence: CDR1 SGHRS, CDR2 YFSETQ. The junction had 7 bases not matched to a gene; V was cut back by 4 bases and J by 6 bases. This CDR3 has 15 amino acids. The CDR3 nucleotides read TGCGCCAGCAGCCCTATGGACAGGGGCCATGAAAAACTGTTTTTT. Translated, it gives CASSPMDRGHEKLFF.

The genes are TRBV5-6 and TRBJ1-6, with TRBD1 as a possible D gene (5 bases). There are 13 residues in the CDR3. Between the trimmed V and J ends, which lost 3 bases and 7 bases, there was a span of 8 bases. Germline V gene sequence: CDR1 SGHDT, CDR2 YYEEEE. CDR3 residues: CASSSAGNSPLHF. CDR3 coding DNA: TGTGCCAGCAGCTCCGCAGGGAATTCACCCCTCCACTTT. Variable domain in full (rest from reference TRBV5-6 and TRBJ1-6): DAGVTQSPTHLIKTRGQQVTLRCSPKSGHDTVSWYQQALGQGPQFIFQYYEEEERQRGNFPDRFSGHQFPNYSSELNVNALLLGDSALYLCASSSAGNSPLHFGNGTRLTVT.

V and J are TRBV5-1 and TRBJ2-7; TRBD1 matches 9 bases. Germline trimming cut 0 bases from V and 6 bases from J; bases unmatched to any gene: 4. CDR1 and CDR2 (germline): SGHRS, YFSETQ. The CDR3 has 14 amino acids. CDR3 amino acids: CASSLGDRVGEQYF. The CDR3 nucleotides are TGCGCCAGCAGCTTGGGGGACAGGGTGGGCGAGCAGTACTTC.

The V and J genes are TRBV6-5 and TRBJ1-1; D call uncertain. V shed 2 bases and J shed 5 bases, with 12 bases lying between them. The CDR3 spans 14 residues. Germline V gives CDR1 MNHEY, CDR2 SVGAGI. As DNA, the CDR3 is TGTGCCAGCAGTTACGGGCAGCGAGGGACTGAAGCTTTCTTT. Its translation is CASSYGQRGTEAFF.

The genes are TRBV19 and TRBJ1-5; perhaps TRBD1 as D (6 bases). The V end lost 7 bases, the J end lost 1 base, and 14 bases lay between the germline ends. Germline CDR1 reads LNHDA; CDR2 reads SQIVND (reference sequence). There are 15 residues in the CDR3. This CDR3 is CASIPTGRSNQPQHF. CDR3 bases: TGTGCCAGTATCCCGACAGGTCGGAGCAATCAGCCCCAGCATTTT.

This chain links TRBV27 with TRBJ2-1; maybe TRBD1 (5 bases). Germline-derived CDR1 and CDR2 are MNHEY and SMNVEV (reference sequence). CDR3 size: 12 residues. Trimming took off 4 bases at V and 6 bases at J, with 7 bases between the two ends. Here the CDR3 reads CASSSQGNEQFF. DNA of the CDR3: TGTGCCAGCAGTTCGCAGGGCAATGAGCAGTTCTTC.

The chain employs TRBV13 and TRBJ2-2, with D hard to call. CDR1 and CDR2 (germline): PRHDT, FYEKMQ (reference sequence). The CDR3 length is 13 residues. The V end lost 5 bases, the J end lost 2 bases, and 6 bases lay between the germline ends. The CDR3 loop reads CASSAYNTGELFF. The DNA for the CDR3 is TGTGCCAGCAGCGCCTACAACACCGGGGAGCTGTTTTTT.